The entry below gives a single TCR beta chain sequence along with its context. What it binds is not known. TCRdb's copy holds only in-frame clones and misses some; the assay was immunoSEQ multiplex PCR. Among about 120,000 clones listed, 90% were seen once. The germline V gene encodes CDR1 SGHNT and CDR2 YYREEE (reference sequence). The CDR3 is made up of 14 amino acids. Trimming took 3 bases from V and 2 from J, leaving 10 bases between them. The sample is drawn from a study of graft-versus-host responses after intestinal transplantation. On the study more broadly: All recipients were given anti-thymocyte globulin induction, and tacrolimus and steroids were then administered for 2 to 3 years.

Study conclusions and caveats: Early post-transplant HvG declines tracked with peak circulating GvH clone levels.

The chain combines TRBV5-4 with TRBJ2-3, with D tentatively TRBD2 (6 bases). The sample in question was unstimulated CD4+ T cells sorted from spleen or lymph node cells, obtained before intestinal transplant. The clonotype was recovered from a human donor who received an intestinal transplant. The CDR3 nucleotides read TGTGCCAGCAGCTCTAGCGCGATCACAGATACGCAGTATTTT. It translates to CASSSSAITDTQYF. Based on the CDR3 plus reference TRBV5-4 and TRBJ2-3, the full variable domain is ETGVTQSPTHLIKTRGQQVTLRCSSQSGHNTVSWYQQALGQGPQFIFQYYREEENGRGNFPPRFSGLQFPNYSSELNVNALELDDSALYLCASSSSAITDTQYFGPGTRLTVL.